The clone carrying this T cell receptor (beta chain) has a single count. Its antigen is still unknown. The sample originates from a study of T cell repertoires in cytomegalovirus infection. Study details: Both recently identified HLA-C-restricted and well-studied HLA-B-restricted CMV epitopes were used in the study. CMV infection together with matching HLA type was indicated by public TCR beta signatures.

Germline values: CDR1 SGHVS, CDR2 FQNEAQ. CDR3 length: 14 residues. V lost 1 base to trimming and J lost 4 bases, with 8 bases between them. General study results and limits: HLA-C-restricted CMV clonotypes gave the most frequent clonotype in two of eight donors. Summed frequency of shared TCR beta families picked out CMV carriers who also had the relevant HLA.

TCRdb called the reads again in MiXCR, with one record for every CDR3 protein. The sample consists of a few hundred thousand distinct CDR3 sequences, around two fifths of them appearing once. The V gene is TRBV7-8, the J gene TRBJ1-5; no firm D call. Sequences were derived from cultured PBMCs, sampled from culture after CMV antigen stimulation. The TCR was taken from a human donor in good health (CMV status not recorded). Some clones in this sample may be carry-over from other donors' samples. The CDR3: CASSLGFANQPQHF. For the CDR3, the DNA is TGTGCCAGCAGCTTAGGTTTCGCGAATCAGCCCCAGCATTTT.